This T cell receptor (beta chain) appears in the sequencing data of a study of beta chain features in type 1 diabetes. For the study at large: The patient and healthy donor groups were comparable for age, gender and cell yields.

Of the isolated RNA, all was reverse transcribed, and so the sequenced material was expressed TCRB transcripts. Assay: immunoSEQ multiplex PCR; the TCRdb copy retains only in-frame clones and omits some. The profile covers 140,000 to 150,000 clones, with 48% appearing a single time and around 0.39% taken by the ten largest. The purity of all sorted populations exceeded 95%. Trimming removed 5 bases from V and 12 bases from J, with 13 bases in between. This CDR3 is 11 amino acids long. CDR1 and CDR2 from the germline V gene are SEHNR and FQNEAQ (reference sequence). This TCR derives from a man aged 18 to 30 in good health. V gene TRBV7-9 combines with J gene TRBJ1-2; D gene unclear. Sample: Tregs from blood. This CDR3 is CASSPGLGHTF. The CDR3 nucleotides read TGTGCCAGCAGCCCTGGGCTCGGTCACACCTTC.